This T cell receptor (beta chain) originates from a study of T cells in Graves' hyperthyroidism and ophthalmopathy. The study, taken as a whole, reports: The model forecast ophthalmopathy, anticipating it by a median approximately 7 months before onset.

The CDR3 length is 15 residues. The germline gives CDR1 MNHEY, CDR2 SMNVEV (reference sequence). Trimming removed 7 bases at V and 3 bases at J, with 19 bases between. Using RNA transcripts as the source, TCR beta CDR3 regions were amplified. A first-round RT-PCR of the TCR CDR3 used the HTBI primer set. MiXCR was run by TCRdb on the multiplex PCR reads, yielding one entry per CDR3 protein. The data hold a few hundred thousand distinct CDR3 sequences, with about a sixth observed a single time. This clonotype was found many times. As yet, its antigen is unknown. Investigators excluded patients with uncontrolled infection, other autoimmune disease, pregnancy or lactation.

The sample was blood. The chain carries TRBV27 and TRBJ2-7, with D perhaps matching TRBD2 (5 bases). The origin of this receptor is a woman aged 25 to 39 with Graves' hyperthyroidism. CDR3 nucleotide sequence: TGTGCCAGCAACTCCCGAGGCGCTAGCAGCTACGAGCAGTACTTC. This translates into CASNSRGASSYEQYF.